This section outlines one T cell receptor (beta chain) sequence together with its context. This record comes from a study of blood T cell repertoires in COVID-19. Study information: Material from acute and convalescent COVID-19 was sourced from the United States, Italy and Spain.

Germline V gene data show CDR1 as MGHDK and CDR2 as SYGVNS. The CDR3 runs to 15 residues. V lost 0 bases and J lost 3, with 11 bases in between. This table comes from immunoSEQ multiplex PCR, and its TCRdb copy is limited to in-frame clones, with some not included. In the table there are fewer than 250,000 clones, 70% to 90% of which are singletons. This receptor was taken from a man aged 25-45 years with acute or convalescent COVID-19. This chain joins TRBV25-1 and TRBJ1-1; no clear D. Sequenced material: peripheral blood. DNA of the CDR3: TGTGCCAGCAGTGAATATTCGGGGAGATACACTGAAGCTTTCTTT. Translated: CASSEYSGRYTEAFF.